This T cell receptor beta chain was found in a study of breast tumors, draining lymph nodes, adjacent tissues. This clonotype was counted many times. Its antigen is undetermined. Study-level points and caveats: The data were judged consistent with most tumor T cells coming from lymph node and expanding in tumor.

TCRdb re-derived calls from the multiplex PCR reads in MiXCR, one entry per CDR3 protein. Of fewer than 200,000 distinct CDR3 sequences detected, approximately 30% appear once; the ten largest clones hold about 4%. Axillary draining lymph nodes of breast cancer patients supplied the node samples. The CDR3 totals 16 residues. Germline V gene lookup returns CDR1 MGHRA and CDR2 YSYEKL. V was trimmed by 0 bases and J by 5 bases, leaving 14 bases between them. The chain joins TRBV4-1 to TRBJ1-5, with D maybe TRBD1 (6 bases). This TCR was recovered from a female donor with breast cancer. Some clones in this sample may be carry-over from other donors' samples. Sequencing was performed on axillary lymph node tissue. CDR3 amino acids: CASSQDMGDTYQPQHF. CDR3 in DNA: TGCGCCAGCAGCCAAGATATGGGGGACACTTATCAGCCCCAGCATTTT.